Listed here are 8 T cell receptor beta chains from one sample, sequenced in a study of blood T cells in healthy people across ages. A second PCR, run for 7 to 11 cycles, used a sample-barcoded 5' primer plus a J-beta primer mix. Each CDR3 protein gets one entry after TCRdb re-called the 5' RACE reads with MiXCR. The sample lists about 760,000 distinct CDR3 sequences; about 61% were seen once. Sequenced: blood. These TCRs come from a man aged 40-55 years in good health.

In DNA, the CDR3 is TGTGCCAGCAGCTACACCCTGTCCTCACTCTACGAGCAGTACTTC. Translating it yields CASSYTLSSLYEQYF. The V and J genes are TRBV7-2 and TRBJ2-7; no reliable D call. Trimming removed 4 bases from V and 3 bases from J, with 16 bases in between. The V gene's germline CDR1 is SGHTA and CDR2 FQGNSA. The CDR3 runs 15 residues.

The V and J genes are TRBV7-2 and TRBJ2-1; 7 nucleotides line up with TRBD2. The V and J ends lost 1 base and 3 bases, in that order; junction bases with no gene match: 9. Germline V gives CDR1 SGHTA, CDR2 FQGNSA. The CDR3 sequence is 17 residues long. The CDR3 nucleotides read TGTGCCAGCAGCTTAGACCGTGGGGCTAGCGGCTACAATGAGCAGTTCTTC. As protein: CASSLDRGASGYNEQFF.

The rearrangement uses TRBV7-3 and TRBJ2-1; 13 positions agree with TRBD2. CDR3 size: 15 residues. Losses at the gene ends were 3 bases for V and 9 bases for J; bases not matched to a gene: 5. The germline V gene encodes CDR1 SGHTA and CDR2 FQGTGA. The CDR3 spells CASSLGLAGLTEQFF. The CDR3 DNA reads as TGTGCCAGCAGCTTGGGACTAGCGGGATTGACTGAGCAGTTCTTC.

This chain uses TRBV2 with TRBJ1-5, with a weak D call TRBD1 (6 bases). The germline V gene has CDR1 SNHLY and CDR2 FYNNEI. The CDR3 loop spans 16 amino acids. V was pared by 2 bases and J by 7 bases, with 18 bases between. The CDR3 nucleotides are TGTGCCAGCAGTGAAACCAGGAGGGGGGGCGGGCAGCCCCAGCATTTT. Protein sequence: CASSETRRGGGQPQHF.

In this sample, this clonotype turned up a few times. V usage is TRBV28 and J usage is TRBJ2-5; D may be TRBD2 (5 bases). The ends were cut back, 4 bases at V and 1 base at J, with 13 bases in the middle. From germline, CDR1 is MDHEN and CDR2 SYDVKM. The CDR3 length is 15 residues. The chain's CDR3 is CASSSTSGIQETQYF. In DNA, the CDR3 is TGTGCCAGCAGTTCAACCTCCGGGATCCAAGAGACCCAGTACTTC. Complete variable domain (other parts from reference TRBV28 and TRBJ2-5): DVKVTQSSRYLVKRTGEKVFLECVQDMDHENMFWYRQDPGLGLRLIYFSYDVKMKEKGDIPEGYSVSREKKERFSLILESASTNQTSMYLCASSSTSGIQETQYFGPGTRLLVL.

This chain uses TRBV20-1 with TRBJ2-7; maybe TRBD2 (5 bases). The CDR3 loop spans 13 amino acids. CDR1 and CDR2 (germline): DFQATT, SNEGSKA (reference sequence). V shed 0 bases and J shed 6 bases, with 12 bases lying between them. The CDR3 DNA follows: TGCAGTGCTAGAGATCAGAAGGACTGCGAGCAGTACTTC. Amino acid sequence: CSARDQKDCEQYF.

This chain links TRBV9 with TRBJ1-2, with 8 bases matching TRBD1. With 4 bases clipped from V and 8 bases from J, the junction kept 13 bases outside the gene matches. The CDR3 sequence is 15 residues long. The germline V gene has CDR1 SGDLS and CDR2 YYNGEE. The CDR3 is CASSPRGGQDEGYTF. CDR3 sequence (DNA): TGTGCCAGCAGCCCCAGAGGGGGACAGGACGAAGGCTACACCTTC.

This clonotype was observed a few times. The chain uses TRBV20-1 and TRBJ2-1; TRBD2 agrees at 8 bases. The ends lost 1 base at V and 9 bases at J; junction bases unmatched: 8. CDR1 and CDR2 from the germline V gene are DFQATT and SNEGSKA (reference sequence). The CDR3 is 14 residues long. The CDR3 loop is CSARVSGRFGEQFF. Written as DNA, the CDR3 is TGCAGTGCTAGAGTAAGCGGGAGATTTGGTGAGCAGTTCTTC.